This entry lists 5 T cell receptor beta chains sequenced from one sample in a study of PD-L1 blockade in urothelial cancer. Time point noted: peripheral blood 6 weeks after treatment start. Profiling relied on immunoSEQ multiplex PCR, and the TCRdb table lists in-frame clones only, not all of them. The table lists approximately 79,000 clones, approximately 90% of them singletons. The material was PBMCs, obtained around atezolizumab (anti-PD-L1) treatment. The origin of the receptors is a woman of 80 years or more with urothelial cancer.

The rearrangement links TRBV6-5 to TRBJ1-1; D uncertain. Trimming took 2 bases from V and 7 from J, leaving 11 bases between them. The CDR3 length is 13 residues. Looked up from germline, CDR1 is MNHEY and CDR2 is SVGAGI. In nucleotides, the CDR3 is TGTGCCAGCAGTTACAATAACAAATATGAAGCTTTCTTT. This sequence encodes CASSYNNKYEAFF.

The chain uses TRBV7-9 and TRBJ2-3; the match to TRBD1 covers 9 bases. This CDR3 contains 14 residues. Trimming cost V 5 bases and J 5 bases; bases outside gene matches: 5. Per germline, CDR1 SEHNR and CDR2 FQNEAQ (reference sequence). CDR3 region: CASSMTGGLDTQYF. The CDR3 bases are TGTGCCAGCAGCATGACAGGGGGATTAGATACGCAGTATTTT.

CDR3 in amino acids: CASSRGQGRVETQYF. CDR3 sequence (DNA): TGTGCCAGCAGCCGCGGACAGGGGAGGGTAGAGACCCAGTACTTC. The chain links TRBV5-6 to TRBJ2-5; 9 nucleotides match TRBD1. CDR3 size: 15 residues. Unmatched junction bases numbered 8, after V lost 4 bases and J lost 4 bases. The germline gives CDR1 SGHDT, CDR2 YYEEEE.

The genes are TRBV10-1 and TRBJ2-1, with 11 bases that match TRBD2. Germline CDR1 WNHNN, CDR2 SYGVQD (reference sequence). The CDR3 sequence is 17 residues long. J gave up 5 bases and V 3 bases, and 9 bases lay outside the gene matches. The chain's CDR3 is CASSEGVAGGSNNEQFF. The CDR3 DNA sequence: TGCGCCAGCAGTGAAGGGGTAGCGGGAGGGTCAAACAATGAGCAGTTCTTC.

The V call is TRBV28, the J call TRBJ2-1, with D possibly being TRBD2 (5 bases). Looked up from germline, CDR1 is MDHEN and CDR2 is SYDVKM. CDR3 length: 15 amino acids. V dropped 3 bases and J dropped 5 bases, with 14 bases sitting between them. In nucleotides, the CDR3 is TGTGCCAGCAGTTTGGATAAGGCGGGCAACAATGAGCAGTTCTTC. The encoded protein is CASSLDKAGNNEQFF.